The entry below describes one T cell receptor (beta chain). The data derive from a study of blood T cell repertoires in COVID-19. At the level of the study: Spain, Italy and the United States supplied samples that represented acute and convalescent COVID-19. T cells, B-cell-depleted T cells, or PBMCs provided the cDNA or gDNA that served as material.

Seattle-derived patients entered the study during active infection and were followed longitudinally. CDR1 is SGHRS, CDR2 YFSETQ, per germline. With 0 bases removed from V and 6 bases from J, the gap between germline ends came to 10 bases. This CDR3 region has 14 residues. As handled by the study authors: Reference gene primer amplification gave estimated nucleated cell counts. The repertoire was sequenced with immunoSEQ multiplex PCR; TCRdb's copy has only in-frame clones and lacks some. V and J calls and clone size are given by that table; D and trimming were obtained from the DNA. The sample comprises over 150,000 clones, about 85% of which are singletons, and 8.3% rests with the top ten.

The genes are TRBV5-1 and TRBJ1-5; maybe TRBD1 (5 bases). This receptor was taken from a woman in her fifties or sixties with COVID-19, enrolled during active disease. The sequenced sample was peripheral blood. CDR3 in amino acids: CASSLDGGGQPQHF. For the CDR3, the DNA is TGCGCCAGCAGCTTGGACGGGGGGGGTCAGCCCCAGCATTTT. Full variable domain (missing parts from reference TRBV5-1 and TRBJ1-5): KAGVTQTPRYLIKTRGQQVTLSCSPISGHRSVSWYQQTPGQGLQFLFEYFSETQRNKGNFPGRFSGRQFSNSRSEMNVSTLELGDSALYLCASSLDGGGQPQHFGDGTRLSIL.